This T cell receptor (beta chain) was obtained from a study of blood T cell repertoires in COVID-19. V was clipped by 5 bases and J by 5 bases, with 13 bases between them. From germline, CDR1 is ENHRY and CDR2 SYGVKD. There are 14 residues in the CDR3. Profiling relied on immunoSEQ multiplex PCR, and the TCRdb table lists in-frame clones only, not all of them. The sample comprises some 110,000 clones, 85% to 90% of which are singletons, and approximately 8% rests with the top ten. The rearrangement links TRBV10-3 to TRBJ2-1, with D perhaps TRBD1 (6 bases). The source material was peripheral blood. The sequence was obtained from a man aged 65 to 79 who had recovered from COVID-19. As DNA, the CDR3 is TGTGCCATCAGTCGGCCAGGGGTGGACAATGAGCAGTTCTTC. This encodes CAISRPGVDNEQFF.